The sequence of this TCR beta chain was determined in a study of monozygotic twins with inflammatory bowel disease. TCRdb reprocessed the 5' RACE reads and keeps a single row for each CDR3 protein, giving no DNA. The listing contains some 450,000 distinct CDR3 sequences. A roughly 2.5 ml blood sample was drawn per donor. No T cells were sorted before total RNA was taken from whole blood. This CDR3 spans 16 amino acids. CDR1 is LGHDT, CDR2 YNNKEL, per germline (reference sequence). The sample taken for sequencing was blood. The chain carries TRBV3-1 and TRBJ2-7; the D call of TRBD2 rests on TCRdb alone, since no DNA is present to check it. The receptor comes from a human donor with ulcerative colitis or Crohn's disease, or a healthy co-twin of an affected twin (not recorded which). The chain's CDR3 is CASSQTLNPPAYEQYF.